Below, 9 T cell receptor beta chains from the same sample are listed, as sequenced in a study of post-analysis software for immune sequencing data (dated by TCRdb to between 2014 and 2017). Summary of the overall study and its limitations: Patients showed significantly higher frequencies than controls for five TRBV segments, among them TRBV5-6, TRBV5-1 and TRBV20-1.

Antigens for these TCRs are unknown. Receptor libraries were prepared by PCR. Sequencing was performed on an Illumina HiSeq 2500. To reduce PCR and sequencing biases, unique molecular identifiers were built into the TCR beta cDNA libraries. TCRdb reworked the public reads: Q25 trimming with fastp, MiXCR clone assembly, productive beta chains retained. Identical CDR3 protein sequences are pooled into one entry, listed with their most common genes and DNA. The sample yields 600,000 to 750,000 distinct CDR3 sequences; approximately 59% were counted once. Jointly, the top ten make up about 11% of the sample. Input material: blood. Receptors were obtained from a girl aged 2-9 years with multiple sclerosis.

CDR3 region: CAISEENEQFF. CDR3 nucleotides: TGTGCCATCAGTGAAGAAAATGAGCAGTTCTTC. The chain is built from TRBV10-3 and TRBJ2-1; D is ambiguous. CDR1 is ENHRY, CDR2 SYGVKD, per germline. CDR3 length equals 11 residues. With 3 bases removed from V and 7 bases from J, the gap between germline ends came to 4 bases.

The rearrangement uses TRBV2 and TRBJ2-3; D uncertain. The CDR3 sequence is 14 residues long. Trimming pared 6 bases from V and 1 base from J, leaving 11 bases between. Germline CDR1 reads SNHLY; CDR2 reads FYNNEI. The chain's CDR3 is CASRIQSGTDTQYF. CDR3 DNA: TGTGCCAGCAGGATCCAATCGGGCACAGATACGCAGTATTTT.

This clonotype was observed a handful of times. The V and J genes are TRBV29-1 and TRBJ1-2; no reliable D call. Germline lookup yields CDR1 SQVTM and CDR2 ANQGSEA. Trimming cost V 4 bases and J 2 bases, with 11 bases left between them. The CDR3 extends over 13 amino acids. In nucleotides, the CDR3 is TGCAGCGTTGTCCTGGCTAGAAACTATGGCTACACCTTC. This translates into CSVVLARNYGYTF.

The rearrangement uses TRBV12-3 or TRBV12-4 and TRBJ2-1; a possible D gene is TRBD2 (5 bases). This CDR3 is built from 15 residues. Deletions cut 1 base from V and 7 bases from J, with 14 bases between. The CDR3 DNA reads as TGTGCCAGCAGTTTAGAGGGAGTTGGAACGAATGAGCAGTTCTTC. Protein sequence: CASSLEGVGTNEQFF.

The genes are TRBV12-3 or TRBV12-4 and TRBJ2-7; maybe TRBD1 (6 bases). This CDR3 comprises 13 residues. Trimming shortened V by 6 bases and J by 5 bases, and 14 bases separated the two germline ends. CDR3 in DNA: TGTGCCAGCAGAGCAACAGGGAACGACGAGCAGTACTTC. It encodes CASRATGNDEQYF.

J is TRBJ1-2 and V is TRBV6-6; tentatively, D is TRBD1 (6 bases). V shed 6 bases and J shed 6 bases, with 11 bases lying between them. CDR1 MNHNY and CDR2 SVGAGI come from the germline V gene (reference sequence). The CDR3 consists of 12 residues. This CDR3 reads CASSKNRDGYTF. DNA for the CDR3: TGTGCCAGCAGCAAAAACAGGGATGGCTACACCTTC.

This clonotype has just one count. The rearrangement joins TRBV25-1 to TRBJ2-1, with 11 bases matching TRBD2. Germline CDR1 is MGHDK and CDR2 is SYGVNS. The CDR3 is made up of 16 amino acids. V trimming: 7 bases; J trimming: 6 bases; junction bases outside the gene matches: 11. The CDR3 sequence is CASTPPVLAGVNEQFF. DNA for the CDR3: TGTGCCAGCACTCCACCCGTACTAGCGGGAGTCAATGAGCAGTTCTTC.

The J gene is TRBJ2-5, the V gene TRBV7-3, with 9 bases that match TRBD1. Judging by the DNA end, TRBJ2-7 fits better; the J call may be wrong. The germline V gene encodes CDR1 SGHTA and CDR2 FQGTGA. This CDR3 comprises 14 residues. The CDR3 protein is CASSPGQGKGEQYF. CDR3 coding DNA: TGTGCCAGCAGCCCCGGACAGGGGAAGGGCGAGCAGTACTTC.

CDR3 coding DNA: TGTGCCAGCAGTTTAGAGGACGGAGCCTACGAGCAGTACTTC. It is translated as CASSLEDGAYEQYF. The V call is TRBV12-3 or TRBV12-4, the J call TRBJ2-7; D ambiguous. CDR3 length: 14 amino acids. V shed 1 base and J shed 2 bases, with 9 bases lying between them.